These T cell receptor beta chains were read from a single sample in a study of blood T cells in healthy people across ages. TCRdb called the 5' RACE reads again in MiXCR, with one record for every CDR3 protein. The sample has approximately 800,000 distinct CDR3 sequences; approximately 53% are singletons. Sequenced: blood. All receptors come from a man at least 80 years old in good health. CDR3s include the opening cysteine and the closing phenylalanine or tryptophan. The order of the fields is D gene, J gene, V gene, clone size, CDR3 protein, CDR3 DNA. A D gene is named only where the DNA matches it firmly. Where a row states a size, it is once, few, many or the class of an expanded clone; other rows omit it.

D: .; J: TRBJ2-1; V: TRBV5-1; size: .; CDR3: CASSHRTEQGQFF; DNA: TGCGCCAGCAGCCACAGGACTGAACAGGGGCAGTTCTTC
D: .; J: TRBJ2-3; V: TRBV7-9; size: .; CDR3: CASSSGTTQYF; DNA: TGTGCCAGCAGCTCCGGGACTACGCAGTATTTT
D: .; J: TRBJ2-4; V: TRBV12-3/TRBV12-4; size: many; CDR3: CASSLRKLGNIQYF; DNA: TGTGCCAGCAGTTTGAGAAAGTTGGGAAACATTCAGTACTTC
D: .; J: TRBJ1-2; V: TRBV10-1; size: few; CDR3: CASSEAGRDYGYTF; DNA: TGCGCCAGCAGTGAGGCAGGGAGGGACTATGGCTACACCTTC
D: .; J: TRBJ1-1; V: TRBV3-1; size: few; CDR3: CASRPSDRMNTEAFF; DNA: TGTGCCAGCAGGCCTAGCGACCGAATGAACACTGAAGCTTTCTTT
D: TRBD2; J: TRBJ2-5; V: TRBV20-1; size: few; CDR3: CSARSFRLAGLKGETQYF; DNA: TGCAGTGCTAGGAGTTTTCGACTAGCGGGACTAAAGGGAGAGACCCAGTACTTC
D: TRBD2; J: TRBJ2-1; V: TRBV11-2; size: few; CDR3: CASTLSGTLGEQFF; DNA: TGTGCCAGCACTCTTAGCGGGACCTTGGGTGAGCAGTTCTTC
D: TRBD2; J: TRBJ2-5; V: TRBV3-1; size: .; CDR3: CASRASGRNEQYF; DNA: TGTGCCAGCAGGGCTAGCGGGAGGAATGAGCAGTACTTC
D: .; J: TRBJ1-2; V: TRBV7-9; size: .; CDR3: CASSLVKENGCTF; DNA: TGTGCCAGCAGCTTGGTAAAGGAGAATGGCTGCACCTTC
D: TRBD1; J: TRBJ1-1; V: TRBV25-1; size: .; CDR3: CASSDVDRGVGEAFF; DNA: TGTGCCAGCAGTGATGTCGACAGGGGGGTCGGTGAAGCTTTCTTT
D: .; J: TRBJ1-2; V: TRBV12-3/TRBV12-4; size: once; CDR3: CASSSFVFSQPNYGYTF; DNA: TGTGCCAGCAGTTCCTTTGTTTTTTCCCAGCCTAACTATGGCTACACCTTC
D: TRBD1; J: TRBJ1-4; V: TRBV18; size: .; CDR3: CASSQTGKSNEKLFF; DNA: TGTGCCAGCTCGCAGACAGGGAAATCTAATGAAAAACTGTTTTTT
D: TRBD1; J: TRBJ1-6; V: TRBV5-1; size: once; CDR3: CASSLERTGGNSPLHF; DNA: TGCGCCAGCAGCTTGGAGCGGACAGGGGGTAATTCACCCCTCCACTTT
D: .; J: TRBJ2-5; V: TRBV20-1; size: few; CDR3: CSARLSGEQYF; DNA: TGCAGTGCTAGACTTTCGGGGGAGCAGTACTTC
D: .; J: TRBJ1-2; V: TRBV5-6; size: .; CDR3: CTSSLVAGSNYGYTF; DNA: TGTACCAGCAGCTTGGTGGCAGGGAGTAACTATGGCTACACCTTC
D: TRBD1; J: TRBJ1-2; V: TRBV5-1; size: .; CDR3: CASSATGTGINYGYTF; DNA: TGCGCCAGCAGCGCAACCGGGACAGGGATAAACTATGGCTACACCTTC
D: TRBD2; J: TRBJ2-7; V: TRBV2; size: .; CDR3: CASSVSGTGSSEQYF; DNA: TGTGCCAGCAGTGTTAGCGGGACCGGGTCCTCCGAGCAGTACTTC
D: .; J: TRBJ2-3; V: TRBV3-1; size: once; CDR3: CASGKRESPRYAYF; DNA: TGTGCCAGCGGGAAACGGGAGTCTCCACGGTACGCGTATTTT
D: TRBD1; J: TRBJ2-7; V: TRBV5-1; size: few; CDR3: CASSLRPDGTGYYEQYF; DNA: TGCGCCAGCAGCCTCAGGCCGGATGGGACAGGGTACTACGAGCAGTACTTC
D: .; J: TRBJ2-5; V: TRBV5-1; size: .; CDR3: CASSFGQLGETQYF; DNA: TGCGCCAGCAGCTTTGGACAGCTGGGAGAGACCCAGTACTTC
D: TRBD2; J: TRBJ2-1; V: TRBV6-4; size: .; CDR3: CASSRHPSGDSSYNEQFF; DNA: TGTGCCAGCAGCCGACACCCTAGCGGGGATAGCTCCTACAATGAGCAGTTCTTC
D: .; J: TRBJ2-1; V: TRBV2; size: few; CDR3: CASSPAEYEQFF; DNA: TGTGCCAGCAGTCCCGCGGAGTATGAGCAGTTCTTC
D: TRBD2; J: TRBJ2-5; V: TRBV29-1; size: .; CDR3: CSAGTNGRLQETQYF; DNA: TGCAGCGCCGGGACTAACGGGCGCCTTCAAGAGACCCAGTACTTC
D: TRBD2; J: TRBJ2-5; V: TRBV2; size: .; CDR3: CASSVGRSGSIIQETQYF; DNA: TGTGCCAGCAGTGTTGGTCGAAGCGGGAGTATCATCCAAGAGACCCAGTACTTC
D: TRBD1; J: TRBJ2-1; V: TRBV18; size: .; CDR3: CASSPADRPRSYNEQFF; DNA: TGTGCCAGCTCACCCGCGGACAGGCCCAGGTCCTACAATGAGCAGTTCTTC
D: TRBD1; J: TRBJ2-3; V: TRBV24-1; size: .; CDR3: CATSALQGASTDTQYF; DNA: TGTGCCACCAGTGCCTTACAGGGGGCGAGCACAGATACGCAGTATTTT
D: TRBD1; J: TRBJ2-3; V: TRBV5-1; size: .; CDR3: CASSQNRDRSYF; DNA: TGCGCCAGCAGTCAAAACCGGGACAGGTCGTATTTT
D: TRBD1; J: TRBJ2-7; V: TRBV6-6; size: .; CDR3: CASRVTGVARDEQYF; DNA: TGTGCCAGCAGGGTCACAGGGGTGGCTCGCGACGAGCAGTACTTC
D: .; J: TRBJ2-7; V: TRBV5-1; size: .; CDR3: CASSLAISAGRNAYEQYF; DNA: TGCGCCAGCAGCTTGGCCATTTCCGCAGGGAGAAATGCGTACGAGCAGTACTTC